The 24 T cell receptor beta chains below all came from one sample that was sequenced in a study of blood T cells in healthy people across ages. A second PCR, run for roughly 7 to 12 cycles, used a sample-barcoded 5' primer plus a J-beta primer mix. From the 5' RACE reads, TCRdb called clonotypes with MiXCR, one entry per CDR3 protein. This sample has roughly 550,000 distinct CDR3 sequences, with under 30% found just once. The sample was also reused in another study, on T cells of mothers and their children.

The sample taken for sequencing was blood. All receptors come from a boy between 10 and 17 years old in good health.

This chain uses TRBV14 with TRBJ2-5; D may be TRBD1 (6 bases). The DNA end lines up better with TRBJ2-1; the J call may be wrong. Per germline, CDR1 SGHDN and CDR2 FVKESK. The CDR3 runs 15 residues. The CDR3 loop is CASSQPGTWGNEQFF. The CDR3 coding sequence is TGTGCCAGCAGCCAGCCCGGGACATGGGGGAATGAGCAGTTCTTC.

This sequence joins TRBV14 and TRBJ2-3; D uncertain. The CDR3 extends over 13 amino acids. V was pared by 4 bases and J by 4 bases, with 9 bases between. Germline lookup yields CDR1 SGHDN and CDR2 FVKESK. The CDR3, as DNA: TGTGCCAGCAGCCTTGGCTGGGCAGATACGCAGTATTTT. It specifies CASSLGWADTQYF.

The J gene is TRBJ2-1, the V gene TRBV7-2; 7 nucleotides align to TRBD1. The germline CDR1 and CDR2 sequences are SGHTA and FQGNSA. This CDR3 spans 16 amino acids. Trimming removed 5 bases from V and 4 bases from J; junction bases left unmatched: 11. CDR3 amino acids: CASSTKTGSGYNEQFF. CDR3 DNA sequence: TGTGCCAGCAGCACAAAGACAGGGTCGGGTTACAATGAGCAGTTCTTC.

The table lists this clonotype with a few counts. CDR3 sequence reads: CASSLRQDLGYEQYF. The CDR3 DNA is TGTGCCAGCAGCTTGAGACAGGATCTAGGCTACGAGCAGTACTTC. The rearrangement uses TRBV7-8 and TRBJ2-7; D possibly corresponds to TRBD1 (6 bases). This CDR3 has 15 residues. V was pared by 3 bases and J by 3 bases, with 15 bases between. Germline CDR1 and CDR2: SGHVS and FQNEAQ.

This clonotype occurred a few times. This chain joins TRBV7-9 and TRBJ2-5, with 8 positions matching TRBD2. The J call may be faulty, since TRBJ2-1 better matches the DNA end. CDR1 is SEHNR, CDR2 FQNEAQ, per germline (reference sequence). The CDR3 is 16 amino acids. DNA for the CDR3: TGTGCCAGCAGCTTATATCGGGGGGGCACTTACAATGAGCAGTTCTTC. It is translated as CASSLYRGGTYNEQFF.

V and J are TRBV28 and TRBJ1-1, with a weak D call TRBD1 (6 bases). The germline CDR1 and CDR2 sequences are MDHEN and SYDVKM. V was trimmed by 5 bases and J by 1 base, leaving 14 bases between them. CDR3 length: 15 residues. CDR3 sequence reads: CASSPHRVRNTEAFF. As DNA, the CDR3 is TGTGCCAGCAGTCCCCACAGGGTGCGGAACACTGAAGCTTTCTTT.

The chain links TRBV11-2 to TRBJ2-2, with a possible D match to TRBD2 (5 bases). The germline CDR1 and CDR2 sequences are SGHAT and FQNNGV. The CDR3 runs 14 residues. V lost 7 bases to trimming and J lost 4 bases, with 13 bases between them. CDR3 region: CASTSLGITGELFF. CDR3 DNA sequence: TGTGCCAGCACTTCCCTCGGGATCACCGGGGAGCTGTTTTTT.

This clonotype was recorded at least ten times. A much larger clone differs by one base, so this may be a read error. The CDR3 DNA reads as TGTGCCAGCACCCCCGGGACAGGGTCCTACGAGCAGTACTTC. This encodes CASTPGTGSYEQYF. The chain joins TRBV11-1 to TRBJ2-7, with 9 bases lining up with TRBD1. V lost 7 bases, J lost 1 base, and 5 bases stayed unmatched. Looked up from germline, CDR1 is SGHAT and CDR2 is FQDESV (reference sequence). The CDR3 runs 14 residues.

This sequence joins TRBV11-2 and TRBJ2-1; D ambiguous. Deletions cut 0 bases from V and 8 bases from J, with 20 bases between. Germline CDR1 reads SGHAT; CDR2 reads FQNNGV. The CDR3 contains 17 residues. The DNA of the CDR3 is TGTGCCAGCAGCTTAGATCTCGGCACACTCTCCTTCCATGAGCAGTTCTTC. This translates into CASSLDLGTLSFHEQFF. Full variable domain (outside the CDR3, taken from reference TRBV11-2 and TRBJ2-1): EAGVAQSPRYKIIEKRQSVAFWCNPISGHATLYWYQQILGQGPKLLIQFQNNGVVDDSQLPKDRFSAERLKGVDSTLKIQPAKLEDSAVYLCASSLDLGTLSFHEQFFGPGTRLTVL.

This clonotype occurred a few times. The germline gene is not matched at one end of the junction; a read error may be the cause. The DNA for the CDR3 is TGTGCCAGCACTCTTAGCGGGGTGCTAAAACGACCCTCCCACGAGCAGTACTTC. It encodes CASTLSGVLKRPSHEQYF. This chain connects TRBV28 to TRBJ2-7; 8 bases fit TRBD2. The germline CDR1 and CDR2 sequences are MDHEN and SYDVKM. The CDR3 runs 18 residues.

This clonotype was seen many times. The V call is TRBV11-2, the J call TRBJ2-1, with 7 bases aligning to TRBD2. Germline CDR1 SGHAT, CDR2 FQNNGV. J was trimmed by 0 bases and V by 1 base; bases with no gene match: 6. The CDR3 runs to 17 residues. The CDR3 is CASSLGGSGSSYNEQFF. CDR3 nucleotides: TGTGCCAGCAGCTTAGGCGGGAGCGGTAGCTCCTACAATGAGCAGTTCTTC.

This clonotype was picked up a small number of times. The gene calls are TRBV20-1 and TRBJ2-1; 8 positions match TRBD2. Judging by the DNA end, TRBJ2-5 fits better; the J call may be wrong. Germline assignment: CDR1 DFQATT and CDR2 SNEGSKA (reference sequence). There are 14 residues in the CDR3. The CDR3 sequence is CSASGAGGVKTQYF. The CDR3 DNA follows: TGCAGTGCTAGTGGGGCGGGGGGTGTAAAGACCCAGTACTTC.

In this sample, this clonotype turned up a few times. This chain links TRBV20-1 with TRBJ2-6; D uncertain. The CDR3 has 12 residues. Germline CDR1 DFQATT, CDR2 SNEGSKA (reference sequence). The V and J ends lost 6 bases and 2 bases respectively, with 5 bases between them. CDR3: CSAPTGANVLTF. CDR3 bases: TGCAGTGCGCCCACTGGGGCCAACGTCCTGACTTTC.

The rearrangement uses TRBV13 and TRBJ1-2; D is possibly TRBD1 (5 bases). Trimming removed 5 bases from V and 6 bases from J, with 16 bases in between. The CDR3 length is 14 residues. CDR1 and CDR2 from the germline V gene are PRHDT and FYEKMQ (reference sequence). This CDR3 reads CASSPGTLVDGYTF. Written as DNA, the CDR3 is TGTGCCAGCAGCCCAGGGACGCTTGTGGATGGCTACACCTTC. The full variable domain, in which reference TRBV13 and TRBJ1-2 provide the parts outside the CDR3, is AAGVIQSPRHLIKEKRETATLKCYPIPRHDTVYWYQQGPGQDPQFLISFYEKMQSDKGSIPDRFSAQQFSDYHSELNMSSLELGDSALYFCASSPGTLVDGYTFGSGTRLTVV.

This clonotype has more than one count but fewer than ten. The J gene is TRBJ1-2, the V gene TRBV29-1; 9 bases map to TRBD1. The CDR3 has 13 residues. Trimming removed 4 bases from V and 2 bases from J; junction bases left unmatched: 2. Germline assignment: CDR1 SQVTM and CDR2 ANQGSEA. This CDR3 is CSVGTGDNYGYTF. CDR3 DNA sequence: TGCAGCGTTGGGACAGGGGACAACTATGGCTACACCTTC.

The rearrangement uses TRBV12-5 and TRBJ2-3; 8 bases agree with TRBD2. After removal of 5 bases from V and 2 bases from J, the junction contained 3 bases not matched to a gene. The CDR3 sequence is 14 residues long. Germline CDR1 LGHNT, CDR2 FRNRAP. The CDR3 region is CASGNGGVTDTQYF. The DNA for the CDR3 is TGTGCTAGTGGTAACGGGGGGGTCACAGATACGCAGTATTTT.

This chain uses TRBV6-1 with TRBJ2-1, with D perhaps TRBD2 (6 bases). V lost 6 bases to trimming and J lost 14 bases, with 17 bases between them. Germline V lookup: CDR1 MNHNS, CDR2 SASEGT. The CDR3 is 12 residues long. This chain's CDR3 is CASREPGLEKFF. The CDR3 DNA sequence: TGTGCCAGCAGGGAACCGGGACTCGAGAAGTTCTTC.

The genes are TRBV15 and TRBJ2-5; no definite D call. The DNA end is a closer match to TRBJ2-7, so the J assignment may be wrong. The length of the CDR3 is 15 residues. The germline gives CDR1 LNHNV, CDR2 YYDKDF (reference sequence). CDR3 coding DNA: TGTGCCACCAGCAGAGTACCAGACTCTACCTACGAGCAGTACTTC. Residues: CATSRVPDSTYEQYF.

This clonotype was counted many times. The rearrangement uses TRBV7-2 and TRBJ2-5; no definite D call. Germline V gene sequence: CDR1 SGHTA, CDR2 FQGNSA. The germline V and J ends were trimmed by 2 bases and 3 bases, with 7 bases remaining between them. There are 13 residues in the CDR3. This chain's CDR3 is CASSLQSEETQYF. The CDR3 DNA reads as TGTGCCAGCAGCTTACAGTCGGAAGAGACCCAGTACTTC.

This clonotype was seen a few times. The chain is built from TRBV28 and TRBJ1-6; TRBD1 is a possible D gene (6 bases). Trimming removed 8 bases at V and 6 bases at J, with 11 bases between. The CDR3 has 13 residues. Germline V gene sequence: CDR1 MDHEN, CDR2 SYDVKM. The CDR3: CASLLQGNSPLHF. The DNA for the CDR3 is TGTGCCAGCCTATTACAGGGTAATTCACCCCTCCACTTT.

In its sample, this clonotype was seen a few times. This chain links TRBV28 with TRBJ2-5; D is ambiguous. Germline V gives CDR1 MDHEN, CDR2 SYDVKM. The CDR3 is 13 amino acids. V was trimmed by 3 bases and J by 11 bases, leaving 16 bases between them. CDR3 nucleotides: TGTGCCAGCAGTTTCAAGACCTCTACGGATCAGTACTTC. Translating gives CASSFKTSTDQYF.

The chain joins TRBV7-9 to TRBJ2-3; TRBD2 matches 7 bases. The V segment lost 5 bases and the J segment 0 bases; nucleotides outside the gene matches: 5. The CDR3 contains 15 residues. Looked up from germline, CDR1 is SEHNR and CDR2 is FQNEAQ (reference sequence). The CDR3 spells CASSTSGASTDTQYF. CDR3 nucleotide sequence: TGTGCCAGCAGCACAAGCGGGGCTAGCACAGATACGCAGTATTTT.

The genes are TRBV12-3 or TRBV12-4 and TRBJ2-2; TRBD1 agrees at 7 bases. V was pared by 6 bases and J by 3 bases, with 10 bases of the junction left unmatched. This CDR3 is built from 16 residues. Here the CDR3 reads CASRTGQREDTGELFF. In nucleotides, the CDR3 is TGTGCCAGCAGAACGGGACAGAGAGAGGACACCGGGGAGCTGTTTTTT.

This clonotype was seen only a few times. The chain employs TRBV7-9 and TRBJ2-1; 7 nucleotides match TRBD2. With V trimmed by 3 bases and J by 0 bases, 14 bases remained unmatched. The CDR3 covers 19 residues. Germline values: CDR1 SEHNR, CDR2 FQNEAQ (reference sequence). CDR3 in DNA: TGTGCCAGCAGCTTTGGGCGGGGGACCGTCTCGAGCTCCTACAATGAGCAGTTCTTC. Translating it yields CASSFGRGTVSSSYNEQFF.